A single sample gave rise to the 16 T cell receptor beta chains below, sequenced in a study of blood T cell repertoires in COVID-19 (dated by TCRdb to 2019 to 2021). The library was produced with the immunoSEQ multiplex PCR assay. In TCRdb, the immuneACCESS table is reduced to in-frame sequences with V and J assigned. These tables do not hold every clone; where another copy was compared, an unresolved V gene accounts for under half, and the others remain unexplained. Present in this sample are fewer than 110,000 clones, around 92% of which were seen just once. The top ten clones comprise approximately 3.5% of the sample. Input material: peripheral blood. The receptor source for this set is a woman aged 60-75 years with acute or convalescent COVID-19.

This chain joins TRBV7-8 and TRBJ2-1; perhaps TRBD1 as D (5 bases). Germline V gene sequence: CDR1 SGHVS, CDR2 FQNEAQ. V was pared by 5 bases and J by 10 bases, with 12 bases between. There are 12 residues in the CDR3. The CDR3 nucleotides read TGTGCCAGCAGCCCCTCAGGGATGGAGCAGTTCTTC. Its translation: CASSPSGMEQFF.

This chain joins TRBV27 and TRBJ2-2; TRBD1 agrees at 7 bases. Germline trimming cut 5 bases from V and 3 bases from J; bases unmatched to any gene: 12. The V gene's germline CDR1 is MNHEY and CDR2 SMNVEV (reference sequence). This CDR3 is 17 amino acids long. This chain's CDR3 is CASSPYWGQTYTGELFF. The CDR3 nucleotides are TGTGCCAGCAGTCCGTATTGGGGACAGACTTACACCGGGGAGCTGTTTTTT.

The gene calls are TRBV28 and TRBJ1-1; possibly TRBD1 for D (5 bases). V lost 3 bases to trimming and J lost 0 bases, with 8 bases between them. Germline V gene lookup returns CDR1 MDHEN and CDR2 SYDVKM. The CDR3 has 14 residues. Here the CDR3 reads CASSLGLMNTEAFF. CDR3 nucleotides: TGTGCCAGCAGTTTGGGACTGATGAACACTGAAGCTTTCTTT.

The V and J genes are TRBV15 and TRBJ1-5, with D perhaps matching TRBD1 (6 bases). The CDR3 is made up of 14 amino acids. The germline V gene encodes CDR1 LNHNV and CDR2 YYDKDF (reference sequence). Trimming removed 2 bases at V and 7 bases at J, with 12 bases between. CDR3 sequence (DNA): TGTGCCACCAGCAGAAACAGGGTGGGCCAGCCCCAGCATTTT. It encodes CATSRNRVGQPQHF.

This chain links TRBV6-5 with TRBJ1-3; D may be TRBD1 (6 bases). Germline CDR1 MNHEY, CDR2 SVGAGI. The CDR3 is 14 amino acids. The V end was cut by 2 bases, the J end by 2 bases, with 7 bases between. CDR3: CASSYGGAGNTIYF. The CDR3 nucleotides are TGTGCCAGCAGTTACGGGGGCGCTGGAAACACCATATATTTT.

The V and J genes are TRBV28 and TRBJ2-3, with D uncertain. CDR3 length equals 11 residues. Germline lookup yields CDR1 MDHEN and CDR2 SYDVKM. V was clipped by 8 bases and J by 7 bases, with 10 bases between them. CDR3 sequence: CASHFLNTQYF. The CDR3 nucleotides read TGTGCCAGCCACTTTTTGAATACGCAGTATTTT. The complete variable domain, with remaining parts taken from reference TRBV28 and TRBJ2-3, reads DVKVTQSSRYLVKRTGEKVFLECVQDMDHENMFWYRQDPGLGLRLIYFSYDVKMKEKGDIPEGYSVSREKKERFSLILESASTNQTSMYLCASHFLNTQYFGPGTRLTVL.

The chain is built from TRBV29-1 and TRBJ2-5; D is uncertain. The length of the CDR3 is 12 residues. The V gene's germline CDR1 is SQVTM and CDR2 ANQGSEA. V was trimmed by 2 bases and J by 5 bases, leaving 9 bases between them. DNA of the CDR3: TGCAGCGTTGAAACGGGTATCGAGACCCAGTACTTC. This translates into CSVETGIETQYF.

The chain is built from TRBV7-2 and TRBJ2-1, with 13 bases lining up with TRBD2. In germline, CDR1 is SGHTA, CDR2 FQGNSA. The CDR3 has 15 amino acids. With V trimmed by 4 bases and J by 6 bases, 3 bases remained unmatched. CDR3 coding DNA: TGTGCCAGCAGCTCCGGACTAGCGGGGGCCAATGAGCAGTTCTTC. It specifies CASSSGLAGANEQFF.

This clone was detected only a few times. V usage is TRBV7-2 and J usage is TRBJ2-1, with D possibly TRBD1 on 5 matching bases. Between the trimmed V and J ends, which lost 1 base and 11 bases, there was a span of 18 bases. CDR1 is SGHTA, CDR2 FQGNSA, per germline. This CDR3 has 15 residues. The DNA for the CDR3 is TGTGCCAGCAGCTTAGGACAGAGAGGACGAAAGCAGCAGTTCTTC. Protein product: CASSLGQRGRKQQFF.

The V call is TRBV28, the J call TRBJ1-4, with 10 nucleotides matching TRBD1. CDR1 MDHEN and CDR2 SYDVKM come from the germline V gene. The CDR3 is 17 amino acids. V gave up 5 bases and J gave up 2 bases; unmatched junction bases: 8. CDR3 DNA sequence: TGTGCCAGCAGTCCACCGGGACAGGGGACCACTAATGAAAAACTGTTTTTT. Its protein product is CASSPPGQGTTNEKLFF.

V is TRBV18 and J is TRBJ2-2; 8 positions match TRBD2. J was trimmed by 6 bases and V by 3 bases; bases with no gene match: 3. Germline V gives CDR1 KGHSH, CDR2 LQKENI. The CDR3 contains 14 residues. CDR3 region: CASSPGLEAGELFF. The CDR3 coding sequence is TGTGCCAGCTCACCGGGACTAGAGGCCGGGGAGCTGTTTTTT.

This clone was seen a handful of times. The chain carries TRBV19 and TRBJ1-1; 10 nucleotides match TRBD1. Germline trimming cut 5 bases from V and 2 bases from J; bases unmatched to any gene: 5. The germline CDR1 and CDR2 sequences are LNHDA and SQIVND (reference sequence). The CDR3 contains 15 residues. The CDR3 loop reads CASSDRGRSNTEAFF. Here the CDR3 DNA reads TGTGCCAGTAGTGACAGGGGGCGGTCCAACACTGAAGCTTTCTTT.

Concerning this clone itself: Other DNA sequences within the sample encode an identical CDR3. The chain recombines TRBV19 with TRBJ1-2; D is ambiguous. Germline CDR1 reads LNHDA; CDR2 reads SQIVND (reference sequence). This CDR3 has 12 residues. Trimming removed 3 bases from V and 4 bases from J, with 6 bases in between. In DNA form, the CDR3 reads TGTGCCAGTAGTATTAGCGTCTATGGCTACACCTTC. Its translation is CASSISVYGYTF.

The chain has TRBV5-1 and TRBJ1-2; the match to TRBD1 covers 8 bases. Germline lookup yields CDR1 SGHRS and CDR2 YFSETQ. The CDR3 is 13 amino acids. J gave up 0 bases and V 5 bases, and 0 bases lay outside the gene matches. CDR3 coding DNA: TGCGCCAGCAGGACAGGGGCTAACTATGGCTACACCTTC. Encoded protein: CASRTGANYGYTF.

V is TRBV29-1 and J is TRBJ2-3; tentatively, D is TRBD1 (6 bases). Germline V gene sequence: CDR1 SQVTM, CDR2 ANQGSEA. The V gene lost 4 bases and the J gene lost 1 base, with 9 bases spanning the gap. The length of the CDR3 is 13 residues. This chain's CDR3 is CSVVQGGTDTQYF. Written as DNA, the CDR3 is TGCAGCGTTGTACAGGGAGGCACAGATACGCAGTATTTT.

About this clone: This specimen includes other DNA sequences encoding the same CDR3. CDR3 region: CASSFGGRNTEAFF. DNA of the CDR3: TGCGCCAGCAGCTTTGGGGGGAGGAACACTGAAGCTTTCTTT. The genes are TRBV5-1 and TRBJ1-1; tentative D call: TRBD1 (5 bases). Germline CDR1 is SGHRS and CDR2 is YFSETQ. V was clipped by 2 bases and J by 1 base, with 9 bases between them. The CDR3 has 14 amino acids.